Each of the 3 T cell receptor beta chains below was sequenced from the same sample in a study of blood T cells in healthy people across ages. For the second PCR, which ran for about 7 to 11 cycles, a sample-barcoded 5' primer and a J-beta primer mix were used. TCRdb re-analysed the 5' RACE reads in MiXCR, keeping a single row per CDR3 protein. The sample carries about 970,000 distinct CDR3 sequences, just over 50% recorded once. The sample consisted of blood. These TCRs come from an older woman in good health.

The chain links TRBV7-2 to TRBJ2-1; D is ambiguous. Looked up from germline, CDR1 is SGHTA and CDR2 is FQGNSA. The CDR3 has 15 residues. V was shortened by 6 bases and J by 2 bases, with 14 bases between the two germline ends. The CDR3 DNA sequence: TGTGCCAGCAGTCGAGACCCGATTCCCTACAATGAGCAGTTCTTC. It encodes CASSRDPIPYNEQFF.

The chain couples TRBV10-3 to TRBJ2-7; 9 bases are shared with TRBD1. V gave up 4 bases and J gave up 2 bases; unmatched junction bases: 3. This CDR3 spans 14 amino acids. Germline CDR1 and CDR2: ENHRY and SYGVKD. This chain's CDR3 is CAISVRTGAYEQYF. The CDR3 region has the DNA TGTGCCATCAGTGTACGGACAGGGGCCTACGAGCAGTACTTC.

V and J are TRBV7-9 and TRBJ2-5; D is perhaps TRBD2 (6 bases). The DNA matches TRBJ2-7 better at its end, which makes the J call doubtful. CDR3 size: 15 residues. The germline CDR1 and CDR2 sequences are SEHNR and FQNEAQ (reference sequence). The CDR3 DNA reads as TGTGCCAGCAGCTTAGGGGGTGGAGGGGTCAACGAGCAGTACTTC. The encoded protein is CASSLGGGGVNEQYF.